The 29 T cell receptor beta chains reported below all come from one sample, sequenced in a study of blood T cell repertoires in COVID-19. Libraries were prepared by immunoSEQ multiplex PCR; TCRdb keeps only in-frame clonotypes and omits some of them. In the table there are approximately 48,000 clones, 75% to 90% of which are singletons. Sample: peripheral blood. These receptors were taken from a man in his sixties with acute or convalescent COVID-19.

The chain couples TRBV27 to TRBJ2-3; D might be TRBD1 (6 bases). The V and J ends lost 2 bases and 0 bases respectively, with 9 bases between them. The germline V gene has CDR1 MNHEY and CDR2 SMNVEV (reference sequence). The CDR3 is 15 residues long. CDR3 nucleotide sequence: TGTGCCAGCAGTTTAATACAGGGCAGCACAGATACGCAGTATTTT. This codes for CASSLIQGSTDTQYF.

The count of this clone is one. The chain recombines TRBV7-3 with TRBJ2-1; 8 bases line up with TRBD2. The germline V gene has CDR1 SGHTA and CDR2 FQGTGA. The V segment lost 5 bases and the J segment 3 bases; nucleotides outside the gene matches: 6. The CDR3 length is 15 residues. DNA of the CDR3: TGTGCCAGCAGCCTCTGGCTAGCGGGCTACAATGAGCAGTTCTTC. This encodes CASSLWLAGYNEQFF.

This clone was picked up a small number of times. V and J are TRBV27 and TRBJ1-1; 7 bases line up with TRBD1. V trimming: 6 bases; J trimming: 1 base; junction bases outside the gene matches: 5. The CDR3 runs to 14 residues. Germline values: CDR1 MNHEY, CDR2 SMNVEV (reference sequence). The CDR3: CASSDRAPNTEAFF. The CDR3 DNA is TGTGCCAGCAGCGACAGGGCCCCGAACACTGAAGCTTTCTTT.

This chain joins TRBV4-2 and TRBJ2-7, with 9 bases aligning to TRBD1. The CDR3 is 14 residues long. Losses at the gene ends were 3 bases for V and 4 bases for J; bases not matched to a gene: 4. Germline loops: CDR1 LGHNA, CDR2 YNFKEQ. The CDR3 is CASSQTGGGYEQYF. CDR3 nucleotide sequence: TGTGCCAGCAGCCAGACAGGGGGGGGTTACGAGCAGTACTTC.

This chain joins TRBV10-3 and TRBJ2-2; 9 bases align to TRBD1. Unmatched junction bases numbered 4, after V lost 6 bases and J lost 2 bases. Germline assignment: CDR1 ENHRY and CDR2 SYGVKD. CDR3 size: 15 residues. The CDR3 DNA follows: TGTGCCATCAGACCGGGACAGGGAAACACCGGGGAGCTGTTTTTT. Its protein is CAIRPGQGNTGELFF.

The chain is built from TRBV5-1 and TRBJ2-1; possibly TRBD2 for D (6 bases). V lost 0 bases and J lost 9, with 19 bases in between. The CDR3 is 16 residues long. The V gene's germline CDR1 is SGHRS and CDR2 YFSETQ. The CDR3 region is CASSLDLASYGTEQFF. The CDR3 nucleotides are TGCGCCAGCAGCTTGGATCTAGCGTCCTATGGCACTGAGCAGTTCTTC.

This clone was observed a single time. The chain joins TRBV5-4 to TRBJ1-6, with D hard to call. Per germline, CDR1 SGHNT and CDR2 YYREEE (reference sequence). The ends were cut back, 4 bases at V and 10 bases at J, with 18 bases in the middle. CDR3 length: 15 residues. CDR3 protein: CASSNVGVVGSPLHF. The CDR3 coding sequence is TGTGCCAGCAGCAACGTCGGGGTGGTAGGATCACCCCTCCACTTT. Based on the CDR3 plus reference TRBV5-4 and TRBJ1-6, the full variable domain is ETGVTQSPTHLIKTRGQQVTLRCSSQSGHNTVSWYQQALGQGPQFIFQYYREEENGRGNFPPRFSGLQFPNYSSELNVNALELDDSALYLCASSNVGVVGSPLHFGNGTRLTVT.

The chain links TRBV7-3 to TRBJ2-2, with D possibly being TRBD1 (5 bases). CDR1 is SGHTA, CDR2 FQGTGA, per germline. Trimming cost V 5 bases and J 0 bases, with 16 bases left between them. There are 17 residues in the CDR3. The CDR3 coding sequence is TGTGCCAGCAGCCCTAAGGGTGGGGCGCCGAACACCGGGGAGCTGTTTTTT. It specifies CASSPKGGAPNTGELFF.

This chain joins TRBV5-6 and TRBJ2-1; 9 bases fit TRBD1. V gave up 4 bases and J gave up 3 bases; unmatched junction bases: 5. CDR1 SGHDT and CDR2 YYEEEE come from the germline V gene. This CDR3 region has 15 residues. The CDR3 loop is CASSPRDRDYNEQFF. The DNA of the CDR3 is TGTGCCAGCAGCCCCAGGGACAGGGACTACAATGAGCAGTTCTTC.

The chain is built from TRBV23-1 and TRBJ2-1; 10 positions match TRBD1. TRBV23-1 is placed among ORFs of uncertain function. The V and J ends lost 2 bases and 4 bases, in that order; junction bases with no gene match: 2. The CDR3 consists of 15 residues. As DNA, the CDR3 is TGCGCCAGCAGTCAAGGGGACAGGGGATACAATGAGCAGTTCTTC. Its protein is CASSQGDRGYNEQFF.

The chain has TRBV19 and TRBJ2-5; D call uncertain. CDR3 length: 13 residues. V dropped 4 bases and J dropped 4 bases, with 10 bases sitting between them. Germline CDR1 LNHDA, CDR2 SQIVND (reference sequence). This CDR3 reads CASSKLPGETQYF. Here the CDR3 DNA reads TGTGCCAGTAGTAAGCTTCCTGGAGAGACCCAGTACTTC.

The V call is TRBV6-5, the J call TRBJ1-1; TRBD1 matches 7 bases. The germline V gene has CDR1 MNHEY and CDR2 SVGAGI. The CDR3 runs 15 residues. V shed 4 bases, J shed 0 bases, and the junction held 5 bases outside the gene matches. The CDR3 DNA follows: TGTGCCAGCAGTTCGGGGACAGCTATGAACACTGAAGCTTTCTTT. It is translated as CASSSGTAMNTEAFF.

This chain links TRBV28 with TRBJ2-5, with TRBD2 matching over 10 bases. The trim removed 6 bases at V and 4 bases at J, leaving 5 bases unmatched. This CDR3 has 14 amino acids. Per germline, CDR1 MDHEN and CDR2 SYDVKM. CDR3 loop: CASSRTSGTETQYF. Written as DNA, the CDR3 is TGTGCCAGCAGCCGCACTAGCGGGACAGAGACCCAGTACTTC.

The table lists this clone with a count of one. The gene calls are TRBV18 and TRBJ2-5, with 10 bases lining up with TRBD1. This CDR3 spans 14 amino acids. Germline assignment: CDR1 KGHSH and CDR2 LQKENI. The J segment lost 3 bases and the V segment lost 6 bases, leaving 4 bases of the junction unmatched. CDR3 bases: TGTGCCAGCTCCGGGACAGGGGTGGAAGAGACCCAGTACTTC. This codes for CASSGTGVEETQYF.

V gene TRBV5-4 combines with J gene TRBJ2-5; possibly TRBD2 for D (5 bases). V was cut by 4 bases and J by 5 bases, with 15 bases left in between. CDR1 and CDR2 (germline): SGHNT, YYREEE (reference sequence). The CDR3 has 14 residues. As DNA, the CDR3 is TGTGCCAGCAGCCCGGAGAGGGCCTGGGAGACCCAGTACTTC. Its protein product is CASSPERAWETQYF.

The rearrangement joins TRBV13 to TRBJ1-2; D is perhaps TRBD1 (6 bases). The CDR3 runs to 14 residues. Per germline, CDR1 PRHDT and CDR2 FYEKMQ (reference sequence). V dropped 5 bases and J dropped 1 base, with 11 bases sitting between them. This CDR3 is CASSADRHNYGYTF. The CDR3 coding sequence is TGTGCCAGCAGCGCCGACAGGCATAACTATGGCTACACCTTC.

V is TRBV11-2 and J is TRBJ1-5, with 7 bases lining up with TRBD1. This CDR3 is built from 14 residues. Trimming took 3 bases from V and 3 from J; bases not matched to a gene: 2. CDR1 is SGHAT, CDR2 FQNNGV, per germline. The CDR3 DNA reads as TGTGCCAGCAGCTTGGACAGGTCCAATCAGCCCCAGCATTTT. Protein product: CASSLDRSNQPQHF.

CDR3 coding DNA: TGTGCCAGCAGTCAGGGGATGGGGGGCTACACCTTC. The encoded protein is CASSQGMGGYTF. This rearrangement joins TRBV6-5 to TRBJ1-2; perhaps TRBD1 as D (6 bases). With 5 bases removed from V and 8 bases from J, the gap between germline ends came to 12 bases. The CDR3 sequence is 12 residues long. Germline V CDR1 and CDR2: MNHEY, SVGAGI.

The V call is TRBV5-1, the J call TRBJ2-7; TRBD2 aligns across 10 bases. Germline V gene lookup returns CDR1 SGHRS and CDR2 YFSETQ. The CDR3 has 15 residues. The V gene end was trimmed by 4 bases and the J gene end by 2 bases; junction bases not matched to a gene: 6. CDR3 region: CASSKIAGGAYEQYF. The CDR3 nucleotides are TGCGCCAGCAGCAAAATAGCGGGAGGCGCCTACGAGCAGTACTTC.

The chain links TRBV29-1 to TRBJ2-1; the match to TRBD2 covers 16 bases. Germline V gene sequence: CDR1 SQVTM, CDR2 ANQGSEA. The J segment lost 9 bases and the V segment lost 5 bases, leaving 7 bases of the junction unmatched. The CDR3 sequence is 15 residues long. Here the CDR3 DNA reads TGCAGCGTTTACGGGACTAGCGGGAGGGGGGCTGAGCAGTTCTTC. As protein: CSVYGTSGRGAEQFF.

The chain employs TRBV4-1 and TRBJ2-7, with 9 bases identical to TRBD1. Looked up from germline, CDR1 is MGHRA and CDR2 is YSYEKL. The CDR3 has 14 amino acids. The junction had 4 bases not matched to a gene; V was cut back by 4 bases and J by 3 bases. This CDR3 reads CASSRRDRDYEQYF. The CDR3 DNA follows: TGCGCCAGCAGCCGCCGGGACAGGGACTACGAGCAGTACTTC.

The chain uses TRBV7-9 and TRBJ1-5; 10 nucleotides line up with TRBD1. Germline lookup yields CDR1 SEHNR and CDR2 FQNEAQ (reference sequence). CDR3 length equals 17 residues. J was trimmed by 2 bases and V by 5 bases; bases with no gene match: 9. Here the CDR3 reads CASSRDRGMGGNQPQHF. CDR3 nucleotide sequence: TGTGCCAGCAGCAGGGACAGGGGTATGGGAGGCAATCAGCCCCAGCATTTT.

This clone was detected a few times. The chain links TRBV7-9 to TRBJ2-7; 10 nucleotides match TRBD1. After removal of 5 bases from V and 3 bases from J, the junction contained 13 bases not matched to a gene. Per germline, CDR1 SEHNR and CDR2 FQNEAQ (reference sequence). The CDR3 totals 17 residues. The CDR3 spells CASSLLLGTGDYYEQYF. The CDR3 DNA reads TGTGCCAGCAGCCTCCTTTTGGGGACAGGGGACTACTACGAGCAGTACTTC. Using reference TRBV7-9 and TRBJ2-7 for the parts outside the CDR3, the full variable domain is DTGVSQNPRHKITKRGQNVTFRCDPISEHNRLYWYRQTLGQGPEFLTYFQNEAQLEKSRLLSDRFSAERPKGSFSTLEIQRTEQGDSAMYLCASSLLLGTGDYYEQYFGPGTRLTVT.

The DNA for the CDR3 is TGTGCCAGCAGCCAATTGGGGGGAGTAAGGGAAGAGACCCAGTACTTC. Protein product: CASSQLGGVREETQYF. V usage is TRBV14 and J usage is TRBJ2-5; tentatively, D is TRBD2 (6 bases). Germline CDR1 and CDR2: SGHDN and FVKESK. The V end lost 2 bases, the J end lost 3 bases, and 16 bases lay between the germline ends. The CDR3 spans 16 residues.

CDR3 in amino acids: CASSRMGGNTEAFF. For the CDR3, the DNA is TGTGCCAGCAGCCGTATGGGGGGGAACACTGAAGCTTTCTTT. The chain is built from TRBV7-6 and TRBJ1-1; D possibly corresponds to TRBD1 (5 bases). V was pared by 5 bases and J by 1 base, with 11 bases between. The CDR3 has 14 residues. Germline V gene data show CDR1 as SGHVS and CDR2 as FNYEAQ.

The chain links TRBV6-6 to TRBJ1-6, with a weak D call TRBD1 (6 bases). V gave up 6 bases and J gave up 8 bases, with 17 bases separating them. The germline V gene has CDR1 MNHNY and CDR2 SVGAGI (reference sequence). This CDR3 region has 15 residues. The CDR3 loop reads CASSPRGLIDSPLHF. The CDR3 coding sequence is TGTGCCAGCAGCCCCAGGGGCCTTATTGATTCACCCCTCCACTTT.

J is TRBJ2-6 and V is TRBV9, with a weak D call TRBD1 (5 bases). CDR1 and CDR2 from the germline V gene are SGDLS and YYNGEE. V was pared by 4 bases and J by 0 bases, with 23 bases between. The CDR3 is made up of 20 amino acids. The CDR3 sequence: CASSPPPTAPYYSGANVLTF. The CDR3, as DNA: TGTGCCAGCAGCCCTCCCCCGACAGCGCCCTATTACTCTGGGGCCAACGTCCTGACTTTC.

The chain joins TRBV4-2 to TRBJ2-6; 9 bases match TRBD2. The germline gives CDR1 LGHNA, CDR2 YNFKEQ. This CDR3 has 18 amino acids. Unmatched junction bases numbered 6, after V lost 0 bases and J lost 3 bases. The CDR3 loop reads CASSQDLAGLVGANVLTF. CDR3 sequence (DNA): TGTGCCAGCAGCCAAGATCTAGCGGGGTTGGTTGGGGCCAACGTCCTGACTTTC.

The chain employs TRBV28 and TRBJ1-4, with D hard to call. CDR3 size: 12 residues. Between the trimmed V and J ends, which lost 8 bases and 8 bases, there was a span of 12 bases. The germline gives CDR1 MDHEN, CDR2 SYDVKM. CDR3 loop: CASAAVQEKLFF. The CDR3 region has the DNA TGTGCCAGCGCGGCAGTTCAAGAAAAACTGTTTTTT.